Described below is a single T cell receptor (beta chain) sequence and its context. From the RT-PCR reads, TCRdb called clonotypes with MiXCR, one entry per CDR3 protein. The sample records about 680,000 distinct CDR3 sequences, approximately 15% being singletons. This CDR3 has 14 residues. CDR1 is SGHAT and CDR2 is FQNNGV in the germline V gene. V lost 2 bases and J 0 bases, leaving 7 bases between the germline ends. This chain connects TRBV11-2 to TRBJ1-1; no reliable D call. The specimen sequenced was memory CD4+ T cells from blood. This receptor was identified in a female donor in good health, serving as a healthy control. The DNA for the CDR3 is TGTGCCAGCAGCTTATCCGACATGAACACTGAAGCTTTCTTT. This codes for CASSLSDMNTEAFF.